This is a list of T cell receptor beta chains from one sample in a study of radiation and T cells in renal cell carcinoma. Sequencing was performed with immunoSEQ multiplex PCR; in TCRdb, only in-frame clones are kept and a portion is missing. The table has 87,000 or so clones, around 88% seen once; the top ten hold approximately 7.9%. The sample in question was blood, obtained from a patient whose treatment included radiotherapy and nephrectomy. These receptors originate from a man over 45 with renal cell carcinoma. Each CDR3 is given with its conserved first and last residue. The D gene is left open where the match is weak.

cdr3_length	d_call	v_call	cdr3_aa
16	TRBD2	TRBV10-3	CAIRAGTSGRAYTQYF
15	-	TRBV6-5	CASSYSQQLNTEAFF
15	TRBD2	TRBV4-1	CASSPSGARRGELFF
14	-	TRBV18	CASSPYRENAEAFF
13	-	TRBV15	CATSLVYFDEQFF
16	TRBD1	TRBV30	CAWSPGHRGIQETQYF
12	-	TRBV27	CASSHGADTQYF
15	-	TRBV5-1	CASSRGGGENQPQHF
13	-	TRBV28	CAHGVPASYEQYF
12	-	TRBV7-2	CASSFIGDEQYF
15	TRBD2	TRBV6-5	CASTTGGADYNEQFF
21	TRBD1	TRBV10-1	CASSESAFGQGRKNSNQPQHF
14	-	TRBV7-7	CASSPGPEYNEQFF
13	-	TRBV11-3	CASSLTRYNEQFF
13	TRBD2	TRBV5-1	CASSWGGAGELFF
12	TRBD1	TRBV6-6	CASKTGGTEAFF
16	TRBD1	TRBV6-5	CASSSLQGVANEKLFF
13	TRBD1	TRBV14	CASSQLTGDEQYF
13	-	TRBV2	CASRRPPDNEQFF
17	TRBD1	TRBV13	CASSSTTGTDGGNTIYF
16	TRBD1	TRBV7-9	CASSRDRVFVNTEAFF
15	-	TRBV9	CASSVAGPSTDTQYF
14	-	TRBV2	CASRKDQAFYGYTF
14	-	TRBV5-1	CASSLGTPNNRVEF
16	-	TRBV11-2	CASSPKSGSSYNEQFF
16	TRBD1	TRBV28	CASSLWRGGAGTEAFF
19	-	TRBV27	CASQPFGGGGRGWEETQYF
14	TRBD2	TRBV28	CASSRTSGSYEQYF
14	TRBD1	TRBV5-1	CASSRGTGGDEQYF
16	-	TRBV21-1	CASSKKPGQGTTEAFF
12	-	TRBV5-1	CASSLEGNEQYF
13	TRBD1	TRBV29-1	CSVEERGLEGYTF
17	TRBD2	TRBV5-1	CASSALLAGARAGELFF
16	TRBD2	TRBV7-9	CASSRWGGGWTGELFF
15	-	TRBV6-5	CASSYSGGGGYGYTF
14	-	TRBV5-4	CASSSPGHYYEQYF
15	-	TRBV5-4	CASSLGQGPNYGYTF
15	-	TRBV7-6	CASSLFGQQLVEQYF
15	-	TRBV23-1	CASSQLGQPTYEQYF
13	-	TRBV19	CATRPGFHSEAFF
12	-	TRBV12-5	CASGSGVTEAFF
14	-	TRBV5-1	CATRNGPQAEKLFF
15	-	TRBV2	CASIVDHSPYNEQFF
15	TRBD1	TRBV4-2	CASSQDHGTGYEQYF
11	-	TRBV30	CAWSTRYEQYF
12	TRBD2	TRBV7-2	CASSLLADEQFF
14	TRBD1	TRBV19	CASSMTGQNQPQHF
15	TRBD1	TRBV5-1	CASSQQGALGYGYTF
16	TRBD1	TRBV2	CASSEGSTGLSQPQHF
14	-	TRBV5-1	CASSPTGVGTEAFF
14	-	TRBV19	CATESQTDTDTQYF
16	-	TRBV9	CASSGYLGYRTDTQYF
13	-	TRBV9	CASSSRPVGELFF
11	-	TRBV7-2	CASRSRETQYF
18	-	TRBV12-1	CASSPTLSTAGPLCGYTF
14	-	TRBV29-1	CSAAQRGPAYEQYF